These T cell receptor beta chains were read from a single sample in a study of CD8 T cells in ankylosing spondylitis. TCRdb reprocessed the 5' RACE reads with MiXCR, giving one entry per CDR3 protein. In the table there are some 140,000 distinct CDR3 sequences, about 8% of which are singletons. The specimen was synovial fluid, either unsorted or a sorted T cell fraction (not recorded which). Receptor source: a male donor with ankylosing spondylitis. The CDR3 runs from the conserved cysteine through the conserved F or W. A D gene is named only where the DNA matches it firmly. Where a row states a size, it is once, few, many or the class of an expanded clone; other rows omit it.

d_call | clone_size | j_call | cdr3_length | v_call | cdr3_nt | cdr3_aa
. | . | TRBJ2-2 | 15 | TRBV5-1 | TGCGCCAGCAGTGAAGACATAGCGCGCACCGGGGAGCTGTTTTTT | CASSEDIARTGELFF
TRBD2 | many | TRBJ2-1 | 15 | TRBV6-2/TRBV6-3 | TGTGCCAGCAGCCCGCTCGCGGGGGAGTCCAATGAGCAGTTCTTC | CASSPLAGESNEQFF
TRBD2 | . | TRBJ2-3 | 15 | TRBV5-6 | TGTGCCAGCAGCTTCCGCGGGGGGGCCGCGGATACGCAGTATTTT | CASSFRGGAADTQYF
. | many | TRBJ2-2 | 13 | TRBV7-6 | TGTGCCAGCAGCTTAGAACCCCCCCATGGGATGTTTTTT | CASSLEPPHGMFF
. | . | TRBJ1-5 | 13 | TRBV7-2 | TGTGCCAGCAGCAAGCAGAGAGATCAGCCCCAGCATTTT | CASSKQRDQPQHF
TRBD1 | few | TRBJ2-7 | 15 | TRBV5-1 | TGCGCCAGTTATAAAGGACAGGGGGGGAACTACGAGCAGTACTTC | CASYKGQGGNYEQYF
TRBD1 | many | TRBJ2-2 | 16 | TRBV12-3/TRBV12-4 | TGTGCCAGCAGTCCAGAAGGGACAGGCGGTTATAGGGAGCTGTTTTTT | CASSPEGTGGYRELFF
TRBD2 | many | TRBJ2-1 | 15 | TRBV6-1 | TGTGCCAGCAGTGGGGGACTAGCGGGAAACAATGAGCAGTTCTTC | CASSGGLAGNNEQFF
. | many | TRBJ1-2 | 15 | TRBV5-1 | TGCGCCAGCAGCTTGGTTCCAGCTCCAAACTATGGCTACACCTTC | CASSLVPAPNYGYTF
. | few | TRBJ1-2 | 18 | TRBV4-3 | TGCGCCAGCAGCCTATCTCCCGCCGGGACGGCCCAGAACTATGGCTACACCTTC | CASSLSPAGTAQNYGYTF
TRBD2 | many | TRBJ2-2 | 14 | TRBV6-5 | TGTGCCAGCATTAGCGGGAGAGTCGGCGGGGAGCTGTTTTTT | CASISGRVGGELFF
. | . | TRBJ2-7 | 11 | TRBV28 | TGTGCCAGCAATTTATTGAGGGAGCAGTACTTC | CASNLLREQYF
. | many | TRBJ1-4 | 12 | TRBV12-3/TRBV12-4 | TGTGCCAGCAGTGGTGATAATGAAAAACTGTTTTTT | CASSGDNEKLFF
TRBD2 | few | TRBJ2-3 | 13 | TRBV20-1 | TGCAGTTCTGGGGTAGCGGGATCAGATACGCAGTATTTT | CSSGVAGSDTQYF
. | few | TRBJ1-6 | 13 | TRBV7-3 | TGTGCCAGCAGCTTAATTACGGATTCACCCCTCCACTTT | CASSLITDSPLHF
. | many | TRBJ2-1 | 13 | TRBV7-9 | TGTGCCAGCAGCGCCCAGACATACAATGAGCAGTTCTTC | CASSAQTYNEQFF
. | few | TRBJ1-2 | 16 | TRBV20-1 | TGCAGTGCTAGAGGAACGGGACTGGTGGTGTCTCGCGGCTACACCTTC | CSARGTGLVVSRGYTF
. | many | TRBJ1-1 | 14 | TRBV25-1 | TGTGCCAGCAGACAAGACAATACGTACACTGAAGCTTTCTTT | CASRQDNTYTEAFF
TRBD2 | many | TRBJ2-1 | 15 | TRBV12-3/TRBV12-4 | TGTGCCAGCAGTTTCGGCAGCGGGATTTACAATGAGCAGTTCTTC | CASSFGSGIYNEQFF
. | many | TRBJ2-7 | 16 | TRBV7-2 | TGTGCCAGCAGCTTAGTGGGCAGCCTCAGCTCCTACGAGCAGTACTTC | CASSLVGSLSSYEQYF
TRBD1 | many | TRBJ2-3 | 15 | TRBV11-2 | TGTGCCAGCGAAGGACAGGGCATAGGGACAGATACGCAGTATTTT | CASEGQGIGTDTQYF
TRBD1 | few | TRBJ1-4 | 14 | TRBV5-1 | TGCGCCAGCAGCTTACAGGGGCGGTCTGAAAAACTGTTTTTT | CASSLQGRSEKLFF
. | . | TRBJ2-7 | 14 | TRBV19 | TGTGCCAGTAGTATCCCCGGAACGACAAGTGAGCAGTACTTC | CASSIPGTTSEQYF
. | many | TRBJ1-1 | 13 | TRBV7-2 | TGTGCCAGCAGCACCGACAGGACCACTGAAGCTTTCTTT | CASSTDRTTEAFF
TRBD1 | many | TRBJ2-2 | 14 | TRBV29-1 | TGCAGCGTGGGTACAGGGGGGCTAAGCGGGGAGCTGTTTTTT | CSVGTGGLSGELFF
. | many | TRBJ1-2 | 15 | TRBV9 | TGTGCCAGCAGCCCCAAGGGGTATGCTAACTATGGCTACACCTTC | CASSPKGYANYGYTF
. | many | TRBJ2-7 | 16 | TRBV11-1 | TGTGCCAGCAGCTCCCGCTTCGAGGGGATCTCCTACGAGCAGTACTTC | CASSSRFEGISYEQYF
. | many | TRBJ1-6 | 12 | TRBV20-1 | TGCAGTGCTAGGTCCCTTAATTCACCCCTCCACTTT | CSARSLNSPLHF
TRBD1 | many | TRBJ2-4 | 14 | TRBV7-2 | TGTGCCAGCACTCAGACAGGGGGCACAAACATTCAGTACTTC | CASTQTGGTNIQYF
. | few | TRBJ1-2 | 13 | TRBV20-1 | TGCAGTGCTGATCAGGGGTCTAACTATGGCTACACCTTC | CSADQGSNYGYTF
. | few | TRBJ2-2 | 13 | TRBV20-1 | TGCAGTGCTAGAGATTATCGTACCGGGGAGCTGTTTTTT | CSARDYRTGELFF
. | . | TRBJ1-4 | 19 | TRBV11-2 | TGTGCCAGCAGCTTATCCATAACAGGATCGCTGGTAACTAATGAAAAACTGTTTTTT | CASSLSITGSLVTNEKLFF
. | few | TRBJ2-3 | 14 | TRBV4-3 | TGCGCCAGCAGCCAAAGTAGAGCGGTCGGTACGCAGTATTTT | CASSQSRAVGTQYF
. | few | TRBJ2-4 | 13 | TRBV29-1 | TGCAGCGTTCCAGCGGGAGCCAAAAACATTCAGTACTTC | CSVPAGAKNIQYF
. | few | TRBJ2-7 | 16 | TRBV6-5 | TGTGCCAGCAGTTACTCGGGCGGCCCGAGCTCCTACGAGCAGTACTTC | CASSYSGGPSSYEQYF
TRBD1 | . | TRBJ2-2 | 16 | TRBV24-1 | TGTGCCACCAGTGATTTGGGACAGGGCGACACCGGGGAGCTGTTTTTT | CATSDLGQGDTGELFF
. | few | TRBJ1-6 | 15 | TRBV6-1 | TGTGCCAGCCTCGGAGAACCTTACTCAGGGTCACCCCTCCACTTT | CASLGEPYSGSPLHF
TRBD2 | many | TRBJ2-2 | 21 | TRBV15 | TGTGCCACCAGCAGAGATATAGGAACTAGCGGGAGAGTTAAGGGAACCGGGGAGCTGTTTTTT | CATSRDIGTSGRVKGTGELFF
TRBD2 | few | TRBJ2-1 | 12 | TRBV20-1 | TGCAGTGCTAGAACTAATAGCGGGCCCGGGTTCTTC | CSARTNSGPGFF
. | few | TRBJ2-3 | 13 | TRBV29-1 | TGCAGCGTTGGCGCCGGGAACACAGATACGCAGTATTTT | CSVGAGNTDTQYF
. | few | TRBJ2-7 | 15 | TRBV20-1 | TGCAGTGCTAGGGGTGATGGGGTGCCCGACTACGAGCAGTACTTC | CSARGDGVPDYEQYF